These 20 T cell receptor beta chains originate from one sample sequenced in a study of shared clonotypes between healthy human individuals. Positively selected for CCR7, the CD45RO-negative cells used as naive CD8 cells excluded terminally differentiated effector memory CD45RA+ cells. TCRdb keeps only in-frame clones here, not all; method: immunoSEQ multiplex PCR. Among about 2 million clones listed, about 95% were seen once. The sample was naive CD8+ T cells sorted from blood. These receptors came from a young man in good health.

The rearrangement joins TRBV6-7 to TRBJ1-2; a possible D gene is TRBD1 (5 bases). TRBV6-7 is placed among ORFs of uncertain function. V was shortened by 5 bases and J by 7 bases, with 23 bases between the two germline ends. CDR3 size: 16 residues. The CDR3 is CASSLRGTVSRTGYTF. The CDR3, as DNA: TGTGCCAGCAGTCTCCGAGGGACGGTTAGCCGGACTGGCTACACCTTC.

This clone occurred a few times. The V call is TRBV4-1, the J call TRBJ1-6; 9 bases align to TRBD1. Unmatched junction bases numbered 6, after V lost 10 bases and J lost 11 bases. The CDR3 sequence is 12 residues long. CDR1 MGHRA and CDR2 YSYEKL come from the germline V gene. The CDR3 loop is CATGTGNPPLHF. The CDR3 DNA follows: TGCGCCACTGGGACAGGGAATCCACCCCTCCACTTT.

The V gene is TRBV5-6, the J gene TRBJ2-7; 11 nucleotides line up with TRBD1. With V trimmed by 6 bases and J by 3 bases, 5 bases remained unmatched. The CDR3 sequence is 14 residues long. Germline V lookup: CDR1 SGHDT, CDR2 YYEEEE. DNA of the CDR3: TGTGCCAGCACCCTCGGGACAGGGGGCTACGAGCAGTACTTC. As protein: CASTLGTGGYEQYF.

This chain connects TRBV7-8 to TRBJ2-7, with 11 bases identical to TRBD2. The CDR3 is made up of 18 amino acids. The V segment lost 4 bases and the J segment 0 bases; nucleotides outside the gene matches: 11. Germline loops: CDR1 SGHVS, CDR2 FQNEAQ. The CDR3 nucleotides are TGTGCCAGCAGCTATGCCTCGACTAGCGGGGTTAGCTCCTACGAGCAGTACTTC. Protein sequence: CASSYASTSGVSSYEQYF. Full variable domain (rest looked up from reference TRBV7-8 and TRBJ2-7): GAGVSQSPRYKVAKRGQDVALRCDPISGHVSLFWYQQALGQGPEFLTYFQNEAQLDKSGLPSDRFFAERPEGSVSTLKIQRTQQEDSAVYLCASSYASTSGVSSYEQYFGPGTRLTVT.

This clone was counted once. The CDR3 protein is CASSSQGADEQYF. CDR3 nucleotide sequence: TGTGCCAGCAGCTCTCAGGGGGCCGACGAGCAGTACTTC. The chain joins TRBV7-9 to TRBJ2-7; 8 bases line up with TRBD1. The germline V gene encodes CDR1 SEHNR and CDR2 FQNEAQ (reference sequence). Unmatched junction bases numbered 4, after V lost 4 bases and J lost 5 bases. The CDR3 runs 13 residues.

This clone showed up just once. The V gene is TRBV7-2, the J gene TRBJ2-7; D is perhaps TRBD1 or TRBD2 (5 bases each). The germline gives CDR1 SGHTA, CDR2 FQGNSA. The CDR3 is made up of 16 amino acids. Trimming took off 2 bases at V and 4 bases at J, with 18 bases between the two ends. The CDR3 is CASSLNPGPSTYEQYF. The CDR3 DNA reads as TGTGCCAGCAGCTTAAACCCGGGACCGAGTACATACGAGCAGTACTTC.

J is TRBJ2-6 and V is TRBV7-9; 10 bases fit TRBD1. This CDR3 contains 18 residues. The V gene end was trimmed by 5 bases and the J gene end by 0 bases; junction bases not matched to a gene: 7. Germline CDR1 is SEHNR and CDR2 is FQNEAQ (reference sequence). The CDR3 DNA is TGTGCCAGCAGCGAAACCGGGACAGGGGCCTCTGGGGCCAACGTCCTGACTTTC. The encoded protein is CASSETGTGASGANVLTF.

This chain's CDR3 is CASSAGLGSYEQYF. DNA for the CDR3: TGTGCCAGTAGTGCGGGTCTGGGCTCCTACGAGCAGTACTTC. The chain links TRBV19 to TRBJ2-7; a weak D match, TRBD2 (5 bases). V lost 5 bases and J lost 0, with 11 bases in between. Germline V gene sequence: CDR1 LNHDA, CDR2 SQIVND (reference sequence). CDR3 length equals 14 residues. Drawing the rest from reference TRBV19 and TRBJ2-7, the complete variable domain is DGGITQSPKYLFRKEGQNVTLSCEQNLNHDAMYWYRQDPGQGLRLIYYSQIVNDFQKGDIAEGYSVSREKKESFPLTVTSAQKNPTAFYLCASSAGLGSYEQYFGPGTRLTVT.

The rearrangement links TRBV9 to TRBJ2-2; D gene unclear. V lost 0 bases, J lost 2 bases, and 8 bases lay in between. The V gene's germline CDR1 is SGDLS and CDR2 YYNGEE. This CDR3 spans 15 amino acids. As DNA, the CDR3 is TGTGCCAGCAGCGTAGTGGGGATAAACACCGGGGAGCTGTTTTTT. It translates to CASSVVGINTGELFF.

This clone was seen a single time. The CDR3 nucleotides read TGCGCCAGCAGTGAGATGCAGGGGGAAGGGGTCAATGAGCAGTTCTTC. It encodes CASSEMQGEGVNEQFF. The chain links TRBV10-2 to TRBJ2-1, with 7 bases aligning to TRBD1. The germline gives CDR1 WSHSY, CDR2 SAAADI. The junction had 10 bases not matched to a gene; V was cut back by 2 bases and J by 6 bases. The CDR3 is 16 amino acids.

As to this clone: Different DNA sequences within this sample yield the same CDR3. V is TRBV7-9 and J is TRBJ2-7; tentatively, D is TRBD1 (6 bases). Germline CDR1 SEHNR, CDR2 FQNEAQ (reference sequence). This CDR3 spans 13 amino acids. V was cut by 4 bases and J by 0 bases, with 7 bases left in between. The CDR3 region is CASSWGPSYEQYF. In nucleotides, the CDR3 is TGTGCCAGCAGCTGGGGGCCCTCCTACGAGCAGTACTTC.

A note on this clone: At the DNA level, this CDR3 is encoded by other sequences in the same sample as well. The CDR3 DNA reads as TGTGCCAGCAGCATCGGGACAGCCTCCTACGAGCAGTACTTC. Translating gives CASSIGTASYEQYF. This sequence joins TRBV11-2 and TRBJ2-7; 7 nucleotides agree with TRBD1. In germline, CDR1 is SGHAT, CDR2 FQNNGV. Trimming took 5 bases from V and 0 from J; bases not matched to a gene: 4. The CDR3 totals 14 residues.

Points on this clone: Within the sample, other DNA sequences also encode this same CDR3. The chain has TRBV27 and TRBJ2-1; no clear D. V lost 2 bases, J lost 4 bases, and 6 bases lay in between. Germline V gives CDR1 MNHEY, CDR2 SMNVEV (reference sequence). The CDR3 consists of 13 residues. CDR3 DNA sequence: TGTGCCAGCAGTTTAGGTGGTTACAATGAGCAGTTCTTC. Its protein product is CASSLGGYNEQFF.

The gene calls are TRBV5-4 and TRBJ2-2; maybe TRBD2 (6 bases). There are 18 residues in the CDR3. The V gene lost 0 bases and the J gene lost 0 bases, with 15 bases spanning the gap. The V gene's germline CDR1 is SGHNT and CDR2 YYREEE (reference sequence). CDR3 coding DNA: TGTGCCAGCAGCTTGGGGGGTCTAGCGAGTACGAACACCGGGGAGCTGTTTTTT. Translated, it gives CASSLGGLASTNTGELFF.

V and J are TRBV4-1 and TRBJ2-5, with a tentative D call TRBD1 (6 bases). With 0 bases removed from V and 4 bases from J, the gap between germline ends came to 12 bases. The germline V gene encodes CDR1 MGHRA and CDR2 YSYEKL. The CDR3 runs to 15 residues. CDR3 sequence: CASSQDGGVGETQYF. CDR3 nucleotides: TGCGCCAGCAGCCAAGATGGGGGCGTCGGAGAGACCCAGTACTTC.

The genes are TRBV4-1 and TRBJ2-1, with D possibly called TRBD1 or TRBD2 (5 bases each). Germline CDR1 and CDR2: MGHRA and YSYEKL. V was pared by 0 bases and J by 4 bases, with 16 bases between. CDR3 size: 17 residues. This CDR3 reads CASSQDGTRGEYNEQFF. The CDR3 nucleotides are TGCGCCAGCAGCCAAGACGGGACCCGTGGGGAATACAATGAGCAGTTCTTC.

This sequence joins TRBV11-2 and TRBJ1-1, with D tentatively TRBD1 (6 bases). The ends were cut back, 5 bases at V and 7 bases at J, with 17 bases in the middle. This CDR3 has 14 amino acids. Germline V gene data show CDR1 as SGHAT and CDR2 as FQNNGV. CDR3 in amino acids: CASSPHTGNGEAFF. The CDR3 DNA follows: TGTGCCAGCAGCCCGCACACAGGGAATGGTGAAGCTTTCTTT.

The chain has TRBV28 and TRBJ2-5; D is unclear. Germline V gene data show CDR1 as MDHEN and CDR2 as SYDVKM. Trimming removed 7 bases at V and 4 bases at J, with 19 bases between. The CDR3 totals 15 residues. In DNA, the CDR3 is TGTGCCAGCACTCCCGCCCGTTTGTTTGGAGAGACCCAGTACTTC. Encoded protein: CASTPARLFGETQYF.

V is TRBV4-3 and J is TRBJ2-7; D is ambiguous. Trimming took 1 base from V and 2 from J, leaving 12 bases between them. The germline CDR1 and CDR2 sequences are LGHNA and YSLEER. The CDR3 is 15 amino acids. The CDR3 region is CASSQGPVRTYEQYF. Here the CDR3 DNA reads TGCGCCAGCAGCCAAGGGCCCGTAAGAACCTACGAGCAGTACTTC.

The V and J genes are TRBV6-5 and TRBJ1-2; TRBD1 might be the D (6 bases). Germline assignment: CDR1 MNHEY and CDR2 SVGAGI. Trimming took 6 bases from V and 5 from J, leaving 13 bases between them. The CDR3 has 13 amino acids. CDR3 sequence reads: CASSWTEGYGYTF. The CDR3 nucleotides are TGTGCCAGCAGCTGGACAGAAGGGTATGGCTACACCTTC.